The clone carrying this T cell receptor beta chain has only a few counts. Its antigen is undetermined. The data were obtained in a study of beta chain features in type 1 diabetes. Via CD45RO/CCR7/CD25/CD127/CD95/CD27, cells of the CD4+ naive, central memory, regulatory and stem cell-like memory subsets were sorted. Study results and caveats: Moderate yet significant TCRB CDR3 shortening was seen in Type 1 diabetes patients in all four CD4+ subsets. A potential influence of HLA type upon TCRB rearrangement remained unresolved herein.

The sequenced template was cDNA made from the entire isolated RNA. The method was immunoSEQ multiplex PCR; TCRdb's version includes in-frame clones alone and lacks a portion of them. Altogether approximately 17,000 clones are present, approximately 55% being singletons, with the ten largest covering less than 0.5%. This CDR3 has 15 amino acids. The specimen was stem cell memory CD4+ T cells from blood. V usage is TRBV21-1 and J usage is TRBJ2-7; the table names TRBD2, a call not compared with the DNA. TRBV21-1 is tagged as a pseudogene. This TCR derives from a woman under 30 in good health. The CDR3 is CASSCPSRLSYEQYF. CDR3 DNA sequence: TGTGCCAGCAGCTGCCCGTCGAGACTTTCGTACGAGCAGTACTTC.